Listed below are T cell receptor beta chains from one sample, sequenced in a study of CD8 T cells in ankylosing spondylitis. MiXCR, run by TCRdb on the 5' RACE reads, gives a single entry per CDR3 protein. The data contain about 500,000 distinct CDR3 sequences, less than 6% of them singletons. The sequenced material came from blood, either unsorted or a sorted T cell fraction (not recorded which). These receptors were obtained from a male donor with ankylosing spondylitis. Each CDR3 is given with its conserved first and last residue.

TRBJ1-5 | TRBV5-6 | CASSPGTAENQPQHF
TRBJ2-1 | TRBV16 | CASSQFIGSNEQFF
TRBJ2-3 | TRBV18 | CASSPPREQGNADTQYF
TRBJ2-3 | TRBV5-1 | CASSRGTGDTQYF
TRBJ1-1 | TRBV7-2 | CASSLNRDQAFF
TRBJ2-2 | TRBV2 | CASSAGLLNTGELFF
TRBJ1-5 | TRBV12-3/TRBV12-4 | CASRPRQGQPQHF
TRBJ2-7 | TRBV7-2 | CASRQVGTTIYEQYF
TRBJ2-2 | TRBV6-4 | CASRDRAGAGELFF
TRBJ1-2 | TRBV7-3 | CASRLDVCQEEQSKLASSTF
TRBJ2-7 | TRBV20-1 | CSASGSGRSLSYEQYF
TRBJ2-2 | TRBV6-2/TRBV6-3 | CASRGTSFTGELFF
TRBJ2-3 | TRBV10-3 | CAISDPGRGGTDTQYF
TRBJ1-2 | TRBV4-3 | CASSIRTPPDYGYTF
TRBJ2-3 | TRBV20-1 | CSARDEGSGGRGSWTDTQYF
TRBJ1-5 | TRBV5-1 | CASSPGTDSYSNQPQHF
TRBJ2-1 | TRBV5-1 | CASSSLAGHNEQFF
TRBJ2-7 | TRBV6-1 | CASRVRWDSLRTYEQYF
TRBJ1-2 | TRBV4-2 | CASSQDVGTPGYTF
TRBJ2-1 | TRBV5-1 | CASSRLGSGGGYSDEQFF
TRBJ2-5 | TRBV5-1 | CASSLDGTGFWDNF
TRBJ1-2 | TRBV7-8 | CASSLVRVGYGYTF
TRBJ2-7 | TRBV20-1 | CSARDQQGRYEQYF
TRBJ2-1 | TRBV7-2 | CASSLALTSGRRSYNEQFF
TRBJ2-3 | TRBV7-2 | CASSSKTVSSTDTQYF
TRBJ1-6 | TRBV5-1 | CASSFTGSPLHF
TRBJ1-5 | TRBV2 | CASSDIRNQPQHF
TRBJ1-5 | TRBV20-1 | CSARELDKDKQPQHF
TRBJ1-5 | TRBV7-9 | CASGRINPGGDNQPQHF
TRBJ1-2 | TRBV12-3/TRBV12-4 | CASSLGLGHNYGYTF
TRBJ2-2 | TRBV9 | CASSLRGGQTGELFF
TRBJ2-3 | TRBV7-7 | CASSLIGPDTQYF
TRBJ2-6 | TRBV7-2 | CASSPGTGLTGANVLTF
TRBJ2-1 | TRBV9 | CASSVGSVSYNEQFF
TRBJ2-2 | TRBV10-3 | CAIRTNTGELFF
TRBJ1-4 | TRBV7-9 | CASSLLTATNEKLFF
TRBJ2-5 | TRBV20-1 | CSAPPGPWSETQYF
TRBJ1-2 | TRBV5-1 | CASSYTASYGYTF
TRBJ2-4 | TRBV4-3 | CASSQARDPENIQYF
TRBJ2-1 | TRBV18 | CASSLSDSYNEQFF
TRBJ2-1 | TRBV9 | CASSVGSLAGSQILNEQFF
TRBJ1-5 | TRBV6-1 | CASSESGTGLNQPQHF
TRBJ2-3 | TRBV29-1 | CSASGVAGGTDTQYF
TRBJ2-3 | TRBV20-1 | CSATLPRRGTDTQYF
TRBJ2-7 | TRBV28 | CASSLRGPPYEQYF
TRBJ1-5 | TRBV5-5 | CASSFTGSSNQPQHF
TRBJ2-5 | TRBV24-1 | CATSDLGQGLQETQYF
TRBJ2-3 | TRBV29-1 | CSVVKGGLASDTQYF
TRBJ2-1 | TRBV5-1 | CASSLELGLQRLF
TRBJ2-2 | TRBV6-2/TRBV6-3 | CASSLWTSLSGELFF
TRBJ2-2 | TRBV29-1 | CSVDWTGELFF
TRBJ2-3 | TRBV11-2 | CASSLYPGATDTQYF
TRBJ2-7 | TRBV29-1 | CSVVLNYEQYF
TRBJ2-1 | TRBV4-3 | CASSPGRARSYNEQFF
TRBJ2-6 | TRBV12-3/TRBV12-4 | CASNPGANVLTF